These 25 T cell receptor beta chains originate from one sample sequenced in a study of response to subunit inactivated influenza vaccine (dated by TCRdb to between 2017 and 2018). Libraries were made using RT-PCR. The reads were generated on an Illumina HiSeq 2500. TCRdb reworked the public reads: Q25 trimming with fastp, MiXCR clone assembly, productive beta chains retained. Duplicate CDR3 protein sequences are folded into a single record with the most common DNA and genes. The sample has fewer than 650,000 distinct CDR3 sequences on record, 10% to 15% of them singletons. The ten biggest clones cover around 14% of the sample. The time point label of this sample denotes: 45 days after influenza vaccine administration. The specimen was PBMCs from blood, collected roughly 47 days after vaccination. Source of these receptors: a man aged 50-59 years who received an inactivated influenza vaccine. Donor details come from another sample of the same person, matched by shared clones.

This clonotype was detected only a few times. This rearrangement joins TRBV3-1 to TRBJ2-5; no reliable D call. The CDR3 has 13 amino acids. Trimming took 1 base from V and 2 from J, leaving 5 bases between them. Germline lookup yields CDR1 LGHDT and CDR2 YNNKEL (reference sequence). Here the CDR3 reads CASSQVQQETQYF. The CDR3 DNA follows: TGTGCCAGCAGCCAAGTCCAGCAAGAGACCCAGTACTTC.

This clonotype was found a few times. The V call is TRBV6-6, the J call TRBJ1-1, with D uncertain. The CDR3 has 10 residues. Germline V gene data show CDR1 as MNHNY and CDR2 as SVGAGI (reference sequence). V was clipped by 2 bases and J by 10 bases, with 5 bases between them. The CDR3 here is CASSYGAAFF. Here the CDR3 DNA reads TGTGCCAGCAGTTACGGAGCAGCTTTCTTT.

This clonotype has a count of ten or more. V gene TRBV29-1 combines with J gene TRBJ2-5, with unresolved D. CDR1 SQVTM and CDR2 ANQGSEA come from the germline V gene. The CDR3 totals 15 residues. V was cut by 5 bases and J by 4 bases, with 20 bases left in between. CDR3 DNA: TGCAGCGTTCTCGTCCTACAGTCCCCAGGAGAGACCCAGTACTTC. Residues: CSVLVLQSPGETQYF.

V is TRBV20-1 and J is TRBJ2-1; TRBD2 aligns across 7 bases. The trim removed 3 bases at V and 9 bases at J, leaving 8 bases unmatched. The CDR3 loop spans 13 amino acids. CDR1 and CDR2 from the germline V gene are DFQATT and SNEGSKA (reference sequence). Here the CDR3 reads CSARPAGVGEQFF. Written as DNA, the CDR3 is TGCAGTGCTAGGCCCGCGGGGGTTGGTGAGCAGTTCTTC.

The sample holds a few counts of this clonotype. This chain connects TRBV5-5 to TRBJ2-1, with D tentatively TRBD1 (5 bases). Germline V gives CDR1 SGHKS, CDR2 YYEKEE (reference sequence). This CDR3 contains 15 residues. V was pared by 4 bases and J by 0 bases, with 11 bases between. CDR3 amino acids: CASSQQASSYNEQFF. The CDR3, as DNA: TGTGCCAGCAGCCAACAGGCGAGCTCCTACAATGAGCAGTTCTTC.

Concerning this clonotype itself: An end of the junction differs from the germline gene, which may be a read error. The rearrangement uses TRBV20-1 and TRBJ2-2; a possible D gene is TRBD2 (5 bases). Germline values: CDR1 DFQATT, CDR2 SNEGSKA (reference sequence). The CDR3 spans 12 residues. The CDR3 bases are TGCAGTGCCGACAAGAACACCGGGAAGCTGTTTTTT. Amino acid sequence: CSADKNTGKLFF.

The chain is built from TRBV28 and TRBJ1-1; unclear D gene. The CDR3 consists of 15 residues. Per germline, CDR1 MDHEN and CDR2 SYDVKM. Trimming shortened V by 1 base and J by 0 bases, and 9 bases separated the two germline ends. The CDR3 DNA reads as TGTGCCAGCAGTTTATTTCGGAAAATGAACACTGAAGCTTTCTTT. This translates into CASSLFRKMNTEAFF. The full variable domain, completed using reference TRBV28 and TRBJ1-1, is DVKVTQSSRYLVKRTGEKVFLECVQDMDHENMFWYRQDPGLGLRLIYFSYDVKMKEKGDIPEGYSVSREKKERFSLILESASTNQTSMYLCASSLFRKMNTEAFFGQGTRLTVV.

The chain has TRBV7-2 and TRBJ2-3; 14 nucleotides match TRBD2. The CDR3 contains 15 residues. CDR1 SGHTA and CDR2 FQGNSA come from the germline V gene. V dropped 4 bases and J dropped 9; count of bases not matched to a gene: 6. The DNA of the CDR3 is TGTGCCAGCAGCTACGGACTAGCGGGGGGAGTCACGCAGTATTTT. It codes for CASSYGLAGGVTQYF.

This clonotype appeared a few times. The CDR3 loop reads CASSQDHNQETQYF. Written as DNA, the CDR3 is TGCGCCAGCAGCCAAGATCACAACCAAGAGACCCAGTACTTC. This chain links TRBV4-3 with TRBJ2-5; D is unresolved. Germline assignment: CDR1 LGHNA and CDR2 YSLEER. V was pared by 0 bases and J by 0 bases, with 5 bases between. CDR3 length equals 14 residues.

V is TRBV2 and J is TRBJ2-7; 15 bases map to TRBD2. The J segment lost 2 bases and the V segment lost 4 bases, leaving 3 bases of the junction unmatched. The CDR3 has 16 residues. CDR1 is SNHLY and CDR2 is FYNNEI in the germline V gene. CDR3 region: CASSGGLAGGPYEQYF. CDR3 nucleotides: TGTGCCAGCAGTGGGGGACTAGCGGGAGGCCCCTACGAGCAGTACTTC.

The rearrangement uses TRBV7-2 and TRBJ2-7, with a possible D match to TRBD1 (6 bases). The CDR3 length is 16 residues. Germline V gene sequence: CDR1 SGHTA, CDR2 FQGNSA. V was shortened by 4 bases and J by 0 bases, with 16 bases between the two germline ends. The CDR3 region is CASSSSSGTLSYEQYF. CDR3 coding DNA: TGTGCCAGCAGCTCGTCATCCGGGACACTCTCCTACGAGCAGTACTTC.

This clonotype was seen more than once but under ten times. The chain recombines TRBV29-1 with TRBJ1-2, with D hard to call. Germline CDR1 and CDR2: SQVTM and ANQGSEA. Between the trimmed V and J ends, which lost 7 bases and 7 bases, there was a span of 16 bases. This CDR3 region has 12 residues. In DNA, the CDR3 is TGCAGCGCAAACTCCCTAGGGTTTGGCTACACCTTC. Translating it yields CSANSLGFGYTF.

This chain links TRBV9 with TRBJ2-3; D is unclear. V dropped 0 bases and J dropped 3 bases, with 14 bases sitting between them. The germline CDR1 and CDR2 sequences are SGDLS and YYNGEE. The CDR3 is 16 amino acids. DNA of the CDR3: TGTGCCAGCAGCGTAGGCCATAACTACGGGACAGATACGCAGTATTTT. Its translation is CASSVGHNYGTDTQYF.

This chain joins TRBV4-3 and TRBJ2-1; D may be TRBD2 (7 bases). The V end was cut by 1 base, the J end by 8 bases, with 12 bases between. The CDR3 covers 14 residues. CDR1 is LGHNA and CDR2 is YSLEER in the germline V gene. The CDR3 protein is CASSQGGGRDEQFF. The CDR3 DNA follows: TGCGCCAGCAGCCAAGGGGGGGGGCGGGATGAGCAGTTCTTC.

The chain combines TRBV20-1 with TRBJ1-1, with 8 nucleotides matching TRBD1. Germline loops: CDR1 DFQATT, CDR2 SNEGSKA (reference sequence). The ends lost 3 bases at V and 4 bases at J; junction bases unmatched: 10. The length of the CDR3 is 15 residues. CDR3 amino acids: CSARRMRQGSTEAFF. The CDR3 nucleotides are TGCAGTGCTAGGCGGATGCGACAGGGGAGCACTGAAGCTTTCTTT.

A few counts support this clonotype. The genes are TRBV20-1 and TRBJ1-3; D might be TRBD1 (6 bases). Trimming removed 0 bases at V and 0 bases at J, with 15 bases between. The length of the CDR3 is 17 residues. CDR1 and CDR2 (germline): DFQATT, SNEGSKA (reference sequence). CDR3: CSARETRGGLSGNTIYF. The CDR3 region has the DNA TGCAGTGCTAGAGAAACCCGGGGGGGGCTCTCTGGAAACACCATATATTTT.

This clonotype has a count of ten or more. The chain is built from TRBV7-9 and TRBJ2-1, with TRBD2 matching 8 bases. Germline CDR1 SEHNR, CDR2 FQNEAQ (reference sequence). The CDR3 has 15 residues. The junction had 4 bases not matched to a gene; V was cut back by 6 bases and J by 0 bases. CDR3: CASRERGRSYNEQFF. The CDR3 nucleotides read TGTGCCAGCAGGGAGCGGGGGCGCTCCTACAATGAGCAGTTCTTC.

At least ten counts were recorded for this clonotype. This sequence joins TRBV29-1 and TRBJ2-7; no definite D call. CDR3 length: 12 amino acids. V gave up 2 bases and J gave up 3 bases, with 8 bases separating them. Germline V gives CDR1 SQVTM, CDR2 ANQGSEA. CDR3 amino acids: CSVESLDYEQYF. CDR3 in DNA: TGCAGCGTTGAATCGCTAGACTACGAGCAGTACTTC.

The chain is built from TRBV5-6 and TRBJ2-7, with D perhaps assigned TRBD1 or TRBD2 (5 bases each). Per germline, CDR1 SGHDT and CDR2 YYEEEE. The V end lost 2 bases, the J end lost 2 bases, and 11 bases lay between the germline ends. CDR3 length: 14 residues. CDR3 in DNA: TGTGCCAGCAGCTTAGGGACCGCTACCTACGAGCAGTACTTC. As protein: CASSLGTATYEQYF.

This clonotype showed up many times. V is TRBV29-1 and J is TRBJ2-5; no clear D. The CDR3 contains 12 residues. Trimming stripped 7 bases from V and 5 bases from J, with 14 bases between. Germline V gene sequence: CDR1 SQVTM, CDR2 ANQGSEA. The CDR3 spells CSAAASGETQYF. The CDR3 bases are TGCAGCGCAGCCGCGTCCGGGGAGACCCAGTACTTC.

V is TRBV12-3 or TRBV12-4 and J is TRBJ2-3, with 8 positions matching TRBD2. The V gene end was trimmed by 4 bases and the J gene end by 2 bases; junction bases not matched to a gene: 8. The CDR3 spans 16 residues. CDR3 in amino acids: CASSWGGGGSTDTQYF. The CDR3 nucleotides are TGTGCCAGCAGTTGGGGGGGCGGGGGGTCCACAGATACGCAGTATTTT.

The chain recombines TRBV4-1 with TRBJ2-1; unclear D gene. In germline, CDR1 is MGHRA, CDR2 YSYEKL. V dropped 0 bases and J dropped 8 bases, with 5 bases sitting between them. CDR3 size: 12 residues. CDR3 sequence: CASSQDSDEQFF. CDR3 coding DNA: TGCGCCAGCAGCCAAGACAGTGATGAGCAGTTCTTC.

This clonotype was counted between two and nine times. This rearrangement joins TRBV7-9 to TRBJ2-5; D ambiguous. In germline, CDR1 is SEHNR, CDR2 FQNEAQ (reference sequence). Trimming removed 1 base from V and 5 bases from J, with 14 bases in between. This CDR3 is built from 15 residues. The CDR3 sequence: CASSLDFWKEETQYF. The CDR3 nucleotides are TGTGCCAGCAGCTTAGATTTTTGGAAAGAGGAGACCCAGTACTTC.

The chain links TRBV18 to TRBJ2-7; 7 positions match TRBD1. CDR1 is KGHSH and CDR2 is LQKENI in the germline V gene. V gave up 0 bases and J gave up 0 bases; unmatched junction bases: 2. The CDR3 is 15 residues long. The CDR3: CASSPPNRGSYEQYF. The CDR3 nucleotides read TGTGCCAGCTCACCACCTAACAGGGGCTCCTACGAGCAGTACTTC.

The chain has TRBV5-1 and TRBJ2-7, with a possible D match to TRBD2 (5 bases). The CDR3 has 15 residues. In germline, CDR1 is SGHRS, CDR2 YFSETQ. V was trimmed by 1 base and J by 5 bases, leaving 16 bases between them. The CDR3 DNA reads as TGCGCCAGCAGCTTGAGGCCCCCGGACTCGAACGAGCAGTACTTC. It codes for CASSLRPPDSNEQYF.